This T cell receptor (beta chain) was sequenced in a study of cytotoxic CD8 clonotypes in ibrutinib-treated CLL. The repertoire was sequenced with immunoSEQ multiplex PCR; TCRdb's copy has only in-frame clones and lacks some. The sample carries approximately 120,000 clones, approximately 58% recorded once. Whole-study findings and limits: T-cell clonality at baseline went above that of age-matched healthy donors and rose and fell with circulating CD8+ T-cell counts. Sustained-remission and progressing patients' sampling times differed.

This CDR3 is 15 amino acids long. V was pared by 0 bases and J by 6 bases, with 4 bases of the junction left unmatched. Germline V gene data show CDR1 as MNHEY and CDR2 as SVGAGI. Of note for this clone: Its antigen is not identified.

The sample here was PBMCs, taken after 24 months of ibrutinib treatment. V and J are TRBV6-5 and TRBJ2-7, with 11 bases that match TRBD2. The sequence was collected from a human donor with chronic lymphocytic leukemia. The CDR3 nucleotides read TGTGCCAGCAGTTACTCGAGTAGCGGGGGGGTCGAGCAGTACTTC. Translated: CASSYSSSGGVEQYF.